The 15 T cell receptor beta chains listed next were all sequenced from one sample in a study of PD-1 blockade in classical Hodgkin lymphoma. Specified time point: cycle 4 day 1 (C4D1), after 6 weeks of nivolumab. Relapse after autologous stem cell transplantation occurred in every patient, and brentuximab vedotin exposure varied. Data came from immunoSEQ multiplex PCR; TCRdb stores just in-frame clones and leaves some out. The sample lists around 40,000 clones; 77% were seen once. The sequenced sample was peripheral blood mononuclear cells (PBMCs), obtained before the fourth cycle of nivolumab. These receptors were obtained from a human donor with classical Hodgkin lymphoma.

The rearrangement joins TRBV11-2 to TRBJ2-1; D is perhaps TRBD1 (5 bases). Germline loops: CDR1 SGHAT, CDR2 FQNNGV. Trimming stripped 0 bases from V and 6 bases from J, with 12 bases between. This CDR3 has 15 residues. This chain's CDR3 is CASSLEGRWGNEQFF. For the CDR3, the DNA is TGTGCCAGCAGCTTAGAGGGGCGGTGGGGCAATGAGCAGTTCTTC.

The V and J genes are TRBV7-2 and TRBJ2-1, with a possible D match to TRBD2 (7 bases). The ends were cut back, 5 bases at V and 6 bases at J, with 20 bases in the middle. There are 16 residues in the CDR3. In germline, CDR1 is SGHTA, CDR2 FQGNSA. CDR3 amino acids: CASSRVGGGLSNEQFF. CDR3 sequence (DNA): TGTGCCAGCAGCCGCGTAGGGGGGGGCCTCAGCAATGAGCAGTTCTTC. Based on the CDR3 plus reference TRBV7-2 and TRBJ2-1, the full variable domain is GAGVSQSPSNKVTEKGKDVELRCDPISGHTALYWYRQSLGQGLEFLIYFQGNSAPDKSGLPSDRFSAERTGGSVSTLTIQRTQQEDSAVYLCASSRVGGGLSNEQFFGPGTRLTVL.

This chain links TRBV7-8 with TRBJ2-4; D is unclear. Per the germline V gene, CDR1 is SGHVS and CDR2 is FQNEAQ. The CDR3 sequence is 18 residues long. V was clipped by 0 bases and J by 0 bases, with 15 bases between them. The CDR3 DNA sequence: TGTGCCAGCAGCTTAGCGAGCAGTTCCCCGCTAGCCAAAAACATTCAGTACTTC. Translating it yields CASSLASSSPLAKNIQYF.

This clone was seen a few times. The CDR3 DNA is TGTGCCAGCAGCACAACCGGACAGGGGCGGAATCAGCCCCAGCATTTT. Protein product: CASSTTGQGRNQPQHF. This rearrangement joins TRBV5-6 to TRBJ1-5; 9 bases agree with TRBD1. Germline values: CDR1 SGHDT, CDR2 YYEEEE. V lost 4 bases and J lost 4; bases outside the gene matches: 9. The CDR3 is 16 amino acids.

DNA for the CDR3: TGTGCCAGCAGCGTAGTGGGGCCTAGCAACTCCGGGGAGCTGTTTTTT. Encoded protein: CASSVVGPSNSGELFF. The V gene is TRBV9, the J gene TRBJ2-2; D is perhaps TRBD1 or TRBD2 (5 bases each). Germline CDR1 is SGDLS and CDR2 is YYNGEE. Trimming removed 0 bases at V and 6 bases at J, with 15 bases between. This CDR3 is 16 amino acids long.

The chain combines TRBV19 with TRBJ1-5; 11 bases fit TRBD1. The CDR3 is 15 amino acids. Per the germline V gene, CDR1 is LNHDA and CDR2 is SQIVND (reference sequence). Trimming cost V 5 bases and J 6 bases; bases outside gene matches: 6. The CDR3 DNA is TGTGCCAGTAGTGCCAGGACAGGGGGCAGTCAGCCCCAGCATTTT. Translated, it gives CASSARTGGSQPQHF.

This chain joins TRBV4-1 and TRBJ1-5; D is undetermined. Per germline, CDR1 MGHRA and CDR2 YSYEKL. This CDR3 spans 13 amino acids. V was clipped by 1 base and J by 7 bases, with 8 bases between them. The CDR3 loop reads CASSQAGNQPQHF. Written as DNA, the CDR3 is TGCGCCAGCAGCCAAGCCGGGAACCAGCCCCAGCATTTT.

This clone was seen more than once but under ten times. The V call is TRBV6-1, the J call TRBJ2-2; D call uncertain. Germline CDR1 and CDR2: MNHNS and SASEGT. Trimming left V 3 bases short and J 7 bases short, with 15 bases between. The CDR3 has 15 amino acids. The CDR3 DNA sequence: TGTGCCAGCAGTGACTGGCACCACAAGGGCGGGGAGCTGTTTTTT. Translated, it gives CASSDWHHKGGELFF.

The chain is built from TRBV14 and TRBJ2-7; D gene ambiguous. V lost 2 bases, J lost 9 bases, and 14 bases lay in between. Per the germline V gene, CDR1 is SGHDN and CDR2 is FVKESK. This CDR3 comprises 13 residues. CDR3 coding DNA: TGTGCCAGCAGCCAACTTAGGGCCGTCGGGCAGTACTTC. Its protein is CASSQLRAVGQYF.

This sequence joins TRBV18 and TRBJ2-5; 10 bases align to TRBD2. Germline loops: CDR1 KGHSH, CDR2 LQKENI. The CDR3 has 17 amino acids. After removal of 2 bases from V and 4 bases from J, the junction contained 10 bases not matched to a gene. CDR3 sequence: CASSPMVSGGASETQYF. For the CDR3, the DNA is TGTGCCAGCTCACCAATGGTGAGCGGGGGGGCGTCAGAGACCCAGTACTTC.

The V call is TRBV4-1, the J call TRBJ2-1; 15 bases align to TRBD2. V was pared by 2 bases and J by 7 bases, with 6 bases of the junction left unmatched. This CDR3 is built from 17 residues. Germline CDR1 is MGHRA and CDR2 is YSYEKL. The CDR3 DNA follows: TGCGCCAGCAGCCAACGGACTAGCGGGGGGGCTGCAAATGAGCAGTTCTTC. Its translation: CASSQRTSGGAANEQFF.

V and J are TRBV29-1 and TRBJ2-1; D unresolved. Germline V gives CDR1 SQVTM, CDR2 ANQGSEA. V lost 6 bases and J 9 bases, leaving 15 bases between the germline ends. This CDR3 is built from 12 residues. The CDR3 sequence: CSVKELVGEQFF. CDR3 sequence (DNA): TGCAGCGTGAAGGAGCTCGTCGGTGAGCAGTTCTTC.

V gene TRBV10-3 combines with J gene TRBJ1-1; a weak D match, TRBD1 (6 bases). The V gene's germline CDR1 is ENHRY and CDR2 SYGVKD. Deletions cut 10 bases from V and 3 bases from J, with 12 bases between. The CDR3 runs to 12 residues. The DNA of the CDR3 is TGTGCCACCCGATGGACAGACACTGAAGCTTTCTTT. Translated: CATRWTDTEAFF.

The rearrangement uses TRBV5-1 and TRBJ1-1; TRBD1 matches 7 bases. Trimming at V came to 7 bases and at J to 1 base, leaving 16 bases not matched to a gene. Germline V gives CDR1 SGHRS, CDR2 YFSETQ. The CDR3 length is 17 residues. The CDR3 DNA sequence: TGCGCCAGCGCCCCTACCCCCCAGGGGGGAGCGAACACTGAAGCTTTCTTT. It codes for CASAPTPQGGANTEAFF.

The rearrangement links TRBV19 to TRBJ1-2; D remains unclear. Germline V gene data show CDR1 as LNHDA and CDR2 as SQIVND (reference sequence). This CDR3 spans 11 amino acids. Trimming stripped 3 bases from V and 12 bases from J, with 11 bases between. The CDR3 DNA follows: TGTGCCAGTAGTATCGGGCAAGGTCACACCTTC. Its protein is CASSIGQGHTF.